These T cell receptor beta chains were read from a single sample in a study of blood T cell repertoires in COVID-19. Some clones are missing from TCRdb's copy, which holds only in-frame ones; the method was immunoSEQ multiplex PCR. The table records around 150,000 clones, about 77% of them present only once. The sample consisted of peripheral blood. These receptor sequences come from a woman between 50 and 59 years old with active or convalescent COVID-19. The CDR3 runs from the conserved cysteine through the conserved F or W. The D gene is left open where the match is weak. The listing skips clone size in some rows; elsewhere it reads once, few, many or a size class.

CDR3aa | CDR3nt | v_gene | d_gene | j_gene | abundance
CASSLSLTGGTYGYTF | TGTGCCAGCAGCTTAAGTCTTACAGGGGGTACCTATGGCTACACCTTC | TRBV5-6 | TRBD1 | TRBJ1-2 | NA
CAISAGRDQETQYF | TGTGCCATCAGTGCCGGGCGGGATCAAGAGACCCAGTACTTC | TRBV10-3 | NA | TRBJ2-5 | NA
CASSQGGRRGYTF | TGTGCCAGCAGCCAAGGGGGGCGAAGAGGCTACACCTTC | TRBV14 | NA | TRBJ1-2 | NA
CASSESRLGNEQFF | TGTGCCAGCAGTGAAAGCCGACTGGGCAATGAGCAGTTCTTC | TRBV2 | NA | TRBJ2-1 | NA
CAWSQTGQGAHEQFF | TGTGCCTGGAGTCAAACGGGACAGGGGGCACATGAGCAGTTCTTC | TRBV30 | TRBD1 | TRBJ2-1 | NA
CASSYWGTSGVETQYF | TGTGCCAGCAGTTACTGGGGGACTAGCGGGGTTGAGACCCAGTACTTC | TRBV6-6 | TRBD2 | TRBJ2-5 | NA
CATLTGYGYTF | TGTGCCACCCTGACAGGGTATGGCTACACCTTC | TRBV19 | TRBD1 | TRBJ1-2 | NA
CASSQDFYDSSSPLSGANVLTF | TGCGCCAGCAGCCAAGATTTTTATGACAGCTCTTCCCCTCTCTCTGGGGCCAACGTCCTGACTTTC | TRBV4-3 | NA | TRBJ2-6 | NA
CASSRGLAGTGELFF | TGCGCCAGCAGCAGGGGACTAGCGGGAACCGGGGAGCTGTTTTTT | TRBV5-1 | TRBD2 | TRBJ2-2 | NA
CASTRSGSDNQPQHF | TGTGCCAGTACCAGGTCGGGGAGCGATAATCAGCCCCAGCATTTT | TRBV19 | NA | TRBJ1-5 | NA
CSVELGPQETQYF | TGCAGCGTTGAGCTGGGGCCACAAGAGACCCAGTACTTC | TRBV29-1 | NA | TRBJ2-5 | few
CASSQEWDRGLDEQFF | TGCGCCAGCAGCCAAGAATGGGACAGGGGGTTAGATGAGCAGTTCTTC | TRBV4-3 | TRBD1 | TRBJ2-1 | many
CASSTTGQNYGYTF | TGTGCCAGCAGTACGACAGGGCAGAACTATGGCTACACCTTC | TRBV6-1 | TRBD1 | TRBJ1-2 | NA
CASREGSYGYTF | TGTGCCAGCAGGGAGGGATCCTATGGCTACACCTTC | TRBV28 | NA | TRBJ1-2 | NA
CASSEQGQGYTF | TGTGCCAGCAGTGAACAGGGGCAAGGCTACACCTTC | TRBV7-9 | TRBD1 | TRBJ1-2 | NA
CAWRADRGYEQYF | TGTGCCTGGAGAGCGGACAGGGGGTACGAGCAGTACTTC | TRBV30 | TRBD1 | TRBJ2-7 | few
CASSFKGSTDTQYF | TGTGCCAGCAGCTTCAAGGGGAGCACAGATACGCAGTATTTT | TRBV7-9 | NA | TRBJ2-3 | NA
CASSLGTGGTEAFF | TGCGCCAGCAGCTTGGGGACAGGGGGCACTGAAGCTTTCTTT | TRBV5-1 | TRBD1 | TRBJ1-1 | NA
CASSPSGAQGSPLHF | TGTGCCAGCAGTCCATCCGGGGCCCAGGGGTCACCCCTCCACTTT | TRBV6-5 | NA | TRBJ1-6 | NA
CASSPGAGVGAVNTYNEQFF | TGTGCCAGCAGCCCCGGAGCTGGGGTGGGGGCGGTGAACACCTACAATGAGCAGTTCTTC | TRBV7-3 | NA | TRBJ2-1 | once
CSVLGQGFPNYGYTF | TGCAGCGTTTTGGGACAGGGGTTCCCTAACTATGGCTACACCTTC | TRBV29-1 | TRBD1 | TRBJ1-2 | NA
CSVEARNTEAFF | TGCAGCGTTGAAGCCCGGAACACTGAAGCTTTCTTT | TRBV29-1 | NA | TRBJ1-1 | once
CASSVKREGSYNEQFF | TGTGCCAGCAGTGTGAAGCGGGAGGGCTCCTACAATGAGCAGTTCTTC | TRBV2 | TRBD2 | TRBJ2-1 | NA
CSASGSGRAGSYEQYF | TGCAGTGCTAGTGGTAGCGGGAGGGCCGGGTCCTACGAGCAGTACTTC | TRBV20-1 | TRBD2 | TRBJ2-7 | NA
CASSPTRERPEAFF | TGTGCCAGCAGCCCTACCAGGGAACGACCTGAAGCTTTCTTT | TRBV7-2 | NA | TRBJ1-1 | NA
CASSVTSNEQFF | TGTGCCAGCAGTGTGACTAGTAATGAGCAGTTCTTC | TRBV25-1 | NA | TRBJ2-1 | NA
CASSEQGSNTGELFF | TGTGCCAGCAGCGAACAGGGGTCGAACACCGGGGAGCTGTTTTTT | TRBV2 | TRBD1 | TRBJ2-2 | NA
CASSSQGAVFDEQFF | TGTGCCAGCAGCTCCCAGGGGGCGGTTTTCGATGAGCAGTTCTTC | TRBV7-3 | TRBD1 | TRBJ2-1 | NA
CASSQGAPYTEAFF | TGTGCCAGCTCACAGGGGGCACCATACACTGAAGCTTTCTTT | TRBV18 | TRBD1 | TRBJ1-1 | NA
CASSDARFSNQPQHF | TGTGCCAGCAGTGACGCCAGGTTTAGCAATCAGCCCCAGCATTTT | TRBV27 | NA | TRBJ1-5 | few
CASSFLGDTREAPLHF | TGTGCCAGCAGTTTCCTAGGGGACACCCGAGAAGCACCCCTCCACTTT | TRBV28 | NA | TRBJ1-6 | NA
CASSGTGSLRNAGKLFF | TGTGCCAGCAGCGGAACAGGGTCTCTAAGAAACGCCGGAAAACTGTTTTTT | TRBV7-6 | NA | TRBJ1-4 | NA
CASSEARGPRTEAFF | TGTGCCAGCAGTGAGGCGAGGGGGCCCCGGACTGAAGCTTTCTTT | TRBV6-1 | TRBD1 | TRBJ1-1 | NA
CASSHSGVEWSYTF | TGTGCCAGCAGCCACTCCGGGGTCGAGTGGAGCTACACCTTC | TRBV6-5 | NA | TRBJ1-2 | NA
CASSYVNSPLHF | TGTGCCAGCAGTTACGTAAATTCACCCCTCCACTTT | TRBV6-6 | NA | TRBJ1-6 | NA
CASSGTGTASGYTF | TGTGCCAGCAGCGGGACCGGGACAGCCTCTGGCTACACCTTC | TRBV6-2/TRBV6-3 | TRBD1 | TRBJ1-2 | NA
CSVSRSRRGAGVGSDTQYF | TGCAGCGTTTCCCGGTCGCGGCGGGGGGCCGGAGTCGGGTCAGATACGCAGTATTTT | TRBV29-1 | TRBD2 | TRBJ2-3 | NA
CASSSDRGSGTEAFF | TGTGCCAGTAGTTCCGACAGGGGGTCGGGCACTGAAGCTTTCTTT | TRBV19 | TRBD1 | TRBJ1-1 | few
CASSYSVQPDTYGYTF | TGTGCCAGCAGTTACTCCGTACAGCCTGACACCTATGGCTACACCTTC | TRBV6-6 | NA | TRBJ1-2 | NA
CASSPGGTGDETQYF | TGTGCCAGCAGCCCAGGAGGGACAGGGGATGAGACCCAGTACTTC | TRBV11-1 | TRBD1 | TRBJ2-5 | few
CASSYKTGGGQETQYF | TGTGCCAGCAGTTACAAGACAGGGGGGGGCCAAGAGACCCAGTACTTC | TRBV6-6 | TRBD1 | TRBJ2-5 | NA
CASRHGQVGYTF | TGTGCCAGCAGACACGGACAGGTTGGCTACACCTTC | TRBV12-3/TRBV12-4 | TRBD1 | TRBJ1-2 | NA
CASSPNRDDTQYF | TGTGCCAGCTCACCAAACAGGGATGATACGCAGTATTTT | TRBV18 | NA | TRBJ2-3 | NA
CASSRPGQGIYEQYF | TGCGCCAGCAGCCGCCCAGGACAGGGGATCTACGAGCAGTACTTC | TRBV5-1 | TRBD1 | TRBJ2-7 | NA
CASSDRGTGNTIYF | TGTGCCAGCAGTGACAGAGGGACTGGAAACACCATATATTTT | TRBV2 | NA | TRBJ1-3 | NA
CASSKQGAGGELFF | TGTGCCAGCAGCAAACAGGGGGCGGGCGGGGAGCTGTTTTTT | TRBV3-1/TRBV3-2 | TRBD1 | TRBJ2-2 | NA
CASSSGGTGPYRGYTF | TGTGCCAGCAGCTCGGGAGGGACAGGGCCTTATCGTGGCTACACCTTC | TRBV7-2 | TRBD1 | TRBJ1-2 | NA
CASSESGNGQPQHF | TGTGCCAGCAGTGAATCGGGAAATGGTCAGCCCCAGCATTTT | TRBV2 | NA | TRBJ1-5 | NA
CASSFETAGSGNTIYF | TGTGCCAGTAGTTTTGAGACGGCGGGGTCTGGAAACACCATATATTTT | TRBV19 | NA | TRBJ1-3 | NA
CASTPTGVENQPQHF | TGTGCCAGTACTCCGACAGGGGTGGAGAATCAGCCCCAGCATTTT | TRBV19 | TRBD1 | TRBJ1-5 | NA
CAWRVTVGYGRGYAATNEKLFF | TGTGCCTGGAGGGTTACGGTCGGTTATGGCAGGGGGTACGCCGCAACTAATGAAAAACTGTTTTTT | TRBV30 | TRBD1 | TRBJ1-4 | NA